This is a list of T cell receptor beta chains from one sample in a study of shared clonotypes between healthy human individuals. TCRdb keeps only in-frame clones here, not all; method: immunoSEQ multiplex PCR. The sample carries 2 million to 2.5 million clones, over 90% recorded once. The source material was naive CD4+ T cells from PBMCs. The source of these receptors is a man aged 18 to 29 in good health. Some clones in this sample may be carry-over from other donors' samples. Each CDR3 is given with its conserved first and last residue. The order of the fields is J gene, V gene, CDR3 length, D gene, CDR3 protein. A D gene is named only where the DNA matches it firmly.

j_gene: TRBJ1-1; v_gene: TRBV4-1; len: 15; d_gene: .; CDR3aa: CASSQTGLGNTEAFF
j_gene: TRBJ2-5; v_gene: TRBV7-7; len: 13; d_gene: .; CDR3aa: CASSRGSGETQYF
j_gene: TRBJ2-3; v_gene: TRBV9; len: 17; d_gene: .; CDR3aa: CASSPKWSRASTDTQYF
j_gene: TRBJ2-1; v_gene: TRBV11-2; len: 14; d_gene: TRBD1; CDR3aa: CASSPGQGGNEQFF
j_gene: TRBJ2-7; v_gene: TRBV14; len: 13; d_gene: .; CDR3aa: CASSPETGIPQYF
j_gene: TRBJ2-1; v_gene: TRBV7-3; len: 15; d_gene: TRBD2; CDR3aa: CASSYGLAGYNEQFF
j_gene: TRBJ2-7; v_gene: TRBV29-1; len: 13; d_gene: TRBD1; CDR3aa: CSASPGQGYEQYF
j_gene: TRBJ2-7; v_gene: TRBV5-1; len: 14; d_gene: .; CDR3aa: CASSLESRLYEQYF
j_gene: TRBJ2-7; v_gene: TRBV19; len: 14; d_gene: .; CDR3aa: CASSPAQDSSEQYF
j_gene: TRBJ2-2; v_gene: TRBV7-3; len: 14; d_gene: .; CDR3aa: CASSLMGATGELFF
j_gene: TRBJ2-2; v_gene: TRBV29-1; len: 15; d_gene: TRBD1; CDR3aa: CSAQKQGAYTGELFF
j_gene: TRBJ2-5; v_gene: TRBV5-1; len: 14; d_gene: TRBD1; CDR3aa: CASSLTGGSETQYF
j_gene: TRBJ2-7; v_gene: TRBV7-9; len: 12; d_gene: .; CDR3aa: CASSLSGWEQYF
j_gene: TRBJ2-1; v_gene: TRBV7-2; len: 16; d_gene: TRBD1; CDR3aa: CASSSTDRGRFYEQFF
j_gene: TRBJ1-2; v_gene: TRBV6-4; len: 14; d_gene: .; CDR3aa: CASSPTRANYGYTF
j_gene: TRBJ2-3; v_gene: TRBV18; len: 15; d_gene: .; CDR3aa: CASSPLGGPTDTQYF
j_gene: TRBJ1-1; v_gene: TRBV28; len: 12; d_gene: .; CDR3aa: CASSPLIGEAFF
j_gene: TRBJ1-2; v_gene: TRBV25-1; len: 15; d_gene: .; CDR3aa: CASSESEARNYGYTF
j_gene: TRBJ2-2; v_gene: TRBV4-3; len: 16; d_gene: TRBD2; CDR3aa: CASSQVAGGVTGELFF
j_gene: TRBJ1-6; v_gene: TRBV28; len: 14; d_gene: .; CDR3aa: CASSLLGTNSPLHF
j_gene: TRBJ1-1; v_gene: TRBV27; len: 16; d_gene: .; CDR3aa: CASSLSGRGWVTEAFF
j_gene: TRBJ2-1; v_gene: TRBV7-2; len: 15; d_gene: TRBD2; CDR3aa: CASSLVREGYNEQFF
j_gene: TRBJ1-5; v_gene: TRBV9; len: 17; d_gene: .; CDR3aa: CASSLGEGGLGNQPQHF
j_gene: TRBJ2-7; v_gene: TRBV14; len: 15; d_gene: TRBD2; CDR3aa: CASSLSAGTIYEQYF
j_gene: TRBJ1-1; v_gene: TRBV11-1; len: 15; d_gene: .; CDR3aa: CASSLFRPHAGEAFF
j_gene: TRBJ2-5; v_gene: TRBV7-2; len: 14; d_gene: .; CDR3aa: CASSLDRTPETQYF
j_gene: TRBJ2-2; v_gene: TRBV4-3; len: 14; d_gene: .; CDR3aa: CASGRQSNTGELFF
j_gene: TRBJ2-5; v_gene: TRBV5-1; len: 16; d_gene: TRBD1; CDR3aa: CASSLGGQGIGETQYF
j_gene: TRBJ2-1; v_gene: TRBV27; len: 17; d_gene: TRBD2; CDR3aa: CASSLFSGGRGNNEQFF
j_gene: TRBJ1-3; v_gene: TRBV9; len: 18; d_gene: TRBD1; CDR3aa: CASSRETGLTLSGNTIYF
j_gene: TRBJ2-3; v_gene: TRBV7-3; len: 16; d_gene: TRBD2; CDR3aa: CASSDLLAGVADTQYF
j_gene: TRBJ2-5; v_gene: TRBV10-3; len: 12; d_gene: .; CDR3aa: CAISGGGQTQYF
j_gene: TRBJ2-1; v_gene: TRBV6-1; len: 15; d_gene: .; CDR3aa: CASSTQTGGYNEQFF
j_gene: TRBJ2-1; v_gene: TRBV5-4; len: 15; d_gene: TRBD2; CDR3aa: CASSLAGVPYNEQFF
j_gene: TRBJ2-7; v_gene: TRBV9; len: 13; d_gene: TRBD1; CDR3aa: CASSTYNRGWLEF
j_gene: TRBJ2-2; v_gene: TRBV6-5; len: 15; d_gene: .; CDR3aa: CASSSRHRDTGELFF
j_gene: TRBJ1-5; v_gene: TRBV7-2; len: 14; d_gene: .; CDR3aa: CASSLAGNDQPQHF
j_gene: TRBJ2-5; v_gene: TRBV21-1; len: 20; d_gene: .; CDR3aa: CASSNPLSRDRGRNQETQYF
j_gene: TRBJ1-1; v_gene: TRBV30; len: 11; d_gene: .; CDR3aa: CAWGMNTEAFF
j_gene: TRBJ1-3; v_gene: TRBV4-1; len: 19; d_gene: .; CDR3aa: CARGPGQAQSRRSGNTIYF
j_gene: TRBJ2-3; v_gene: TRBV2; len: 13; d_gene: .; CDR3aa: CASILSYTDTQYF
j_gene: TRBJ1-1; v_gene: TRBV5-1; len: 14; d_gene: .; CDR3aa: CASSLIDEGTEAFF
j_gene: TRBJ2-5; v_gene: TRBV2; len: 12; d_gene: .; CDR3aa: CASSVGLETQYF
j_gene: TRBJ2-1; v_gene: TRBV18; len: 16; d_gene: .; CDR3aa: CASSEATGRSSNEQFF
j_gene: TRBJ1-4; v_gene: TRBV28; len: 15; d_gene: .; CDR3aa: CASSSKIALGEKLFF